This T cell receptor beta chain is from a study of blood T cells in healthy people across ages. Study-level results: TCR beta diversity correlated strongly with naive T cell percentage.

Next came a second PCR, run for about 7 to 12 cycles, which used a sample-barcoded 5' primer along with a J-beta primer mix. Each CDR3 protein is one row after TCRdb ran MiXCR on the 5' RACE reads. The sample includes some 1.7 million distinct CDR3 sequences, about 30% seen only once; the top ten take more than 6%. The CDR3 has 12 amino acids. From germline, CDR1 is KGHSH and CDR2 LQKENI. Trimming left V 3 bases short and J 4 bases short, with 4 bases between. This clonotype was recorded at least ten times. Its antigen is as yet unknown. Every participating donor contributed 7.5 to 10 milliliters of peripheral blood through a draw.

The source is a woman aged 30 to 39 in good health. The chain combines TRBV18 with TRBJ2-4; D is undetermined. The sample consisted of blood. The CDR3 reads CASSPNKNIQYF. The CDR3 nucleotides read TGTGCCAGCTCACCCAATAAAAACATTCAGTACTTC. Complete variable domain (other parts from reference TRBV18 and TRBJ2-4): NAGVMQNPRHLVRRRGQEARLRCSPMKGHSHVYWYRQLPEEGLKFMVYLQKENIIDESGMPKERFSAEFPKEGPSILRIQQVVRGDSAAYFCASSPNKNIQYFGAGTRLSVL.